Listed here are 10 T cell receptor beta chains from one sample, sequenced in a study of T cell responses to AZD1222 COVID-19 vaccine. Assay used: immunoSEQ multiplex PCR; TCRdb lists only in-frame clones, some missing. The table lists about 76,000 clones, nearly 90% of them singletons, with around 9.9% in the top ten. Sequencing used peripheral blood, obtained on day 0 of AZD1222 vaccination. These receptors originate from an adult in good health.

The chain has TRBV3-1 (or the pseudogene TRBV3-2) and TRBJ1-1; TRBD1 might be the D (5 bases). Trimming stripped 4 bases from V and 0 bases from J, with 9 bases between. The germline gives CDR1 LGHDT, CDR2 YNNKEL (reference sequence). The CDR3 spans 14 residues. In nucleotides, the CDR3 is TGTGCCAGCAGCCGGACACCGATGAACACTGAAGCTTTCTTT. It yields the protein CASSRTPMNTEAFF.

The chain couples TRBV5-5 to TRBJ1-5; D call uncertain. Trimming cost V 2 bases and J 9 bases, with 12 bases left between them. Germline CDR1 is SGHKS and CDR2 is YYEKEE (reference sequence). This CDR3 has 13 amino acids. The CDR3 DNA is TGTGCCAGCAGCTTTCTGGAATCAGGGCCCCAGCATTTT. Its translation is CASSFLESGPQHF.

The J gene is TRBJ1-5, the V gene TRBV19, with D maybe TRBD1 (5 bases). Trimming left V 8 bases short and J 4 bases short, with 12 bases between. This CDR3 is 13 amino acids long. Germline CDR1 LNHDA, CDR2 SQIVND (reference sequence). The CDR3 region is CASQEAGNQPQHF. The DNA of the CDR3 is TGTGCCAGTCAGGAGGCAGGGAATCAGCCCCAGCATTTT.

This chain connects TRBV28 to TRBJ2-7; TRBD2 matches at 12 bases. V lost 4 bases, J lost 6 bases, and 10 bases stayed unmatched. CDR3 length equals 16 residues. Per the germline V gene, CDR1 is MDHEN and CDR2 is SYDVKM. The CDR3 DNA reads as TGTGCCAGCAGTTCTCTAGCGGGAGGGCCGCTTAGCGAGCAGTACTTC. Protein: CASSSLAGGPLSEQYF.

This sequence joins TRBV28 and TRBJ1-5, with TRBD1 matching over 9 bases. The CDR3 length is 14 residues. Germline V CDR1 and CDR2: MDHEN, SYDVKM. The V gene end was trimmed by 6 bases and the J gene end by 6 bases; junction bases not matched to a gene: 6. The CDR3 bases are TGTGCCAGCAGGAGACAGGGGGGAATTCAGCCCCAGCATTTT. It translates to CASRRQGGIQPQHF.

J is TRBJ2-5 and V is TRBV7-9, with TRBD2 identical over 13 bases. Per the germline V gene, CDR1 is SEHNR and CDR2 is FQNEAQ (reference sequence). The CDR3 is 16 residues long. The V segment lost 4 bases and the J segment 4 bases; nucleotides outside the gene matches: 6. CDR3 bases: TGTGCCAGCAGCTCCGGGACTAGCGGGAATTCAGAGACCCAGTACTTC. As protein: CASSSGTSGNSETQYF.

The sample holds one count of this clone. V usage is TRBV6-2 or TRBV6-3 and J usage is TRBJ2-5; possible D gene TRBD2, 5 bases. Germline V gives CDR1 MNHEY, CDR2 SVGEGT. The germline V and J ends were trimmed by 2 bases and 7 bases, with 8 bases remaining between them. The CDR3 is 12 residues long. In DNA form, the CDR3 reads TGTGCCAGCAGTTACGACCGGGGGACCCAGTACTTC. Translated, it gives CASSYDRGTQYF.

The genes are TRBV28 and TRBJ2-1; D call uncertain. Germline CDR1 is MDHEN and CDR2 is SYDVKM. Between the trimmed V and J ends, which lost 8 bases and 0 bases, there was a span of 5 bases. The CDR3 consists of 12 residues. The CDR3, as DNA: TGTGCCAGCCGTAACTCCTACAATGAGCAGTTCTTC. The encoded protein is CASRNSYNEQFF.

The V and J genes are TRBV2 and TRBJ1-6, with 7 bases fitting TRBD1. The CDR3 totals 15 residues. The germline V gene has CDR1 SNHLY and CDR2 FYNNEI. V shed 7 bases and J 2 bases; nucleotides not matched to a gene: 5. CDR3 sequence reads: CASNGQATYNSPLHF. The CDR3, as DNA: TGTGCCAGCAACGGACAGGCTACCTATAATTCACCCCTCCACTTT. The entire variable domain, with the rest obtained from reference TRBV2 and TRBJ1-6, is as follows: EPEVTQTPSHQVTQMGQEVILRCVPISNHLYFYWYRQILGQKVEFLVSFYNNEISEKSEIFDDQFSVERPDGSNFTLKIRSTKLEDSAMYFCASNGQATYNSPLHFGNGTRLTVT.

CDR3 DNA sequence: TGTGCCAGCAGTGACGGCAGCAATAATGAAAAACTGTTTTTT. It is translated as CASSDGSNNEKLFF. J is TRBJ1-4 and V is TRBV6-1, with no clear D. The CDR3 is 14 amino acids. Germline-derived CDR1 and CDR2 are MNHNS and SASEGT. Trimming took off 3 bases at V and 4 bases at J, with 9 bases between the two ends.